This T cell receptor (beta chain) was documented in a study of blood T cells in healthy people across ages. Overall study findings and caveats: Total diversity from one million sequenced T cells was likely underestimated.

Alongside a J-beta primer mix, a sample-barcoded 5' primer served in a second PCR lasting about 6 to 11 cycles. MiXCR was run by TCRdb on the 5' RACE reads, yielding one entry per CDR3 protein. The table shows roughly 1,100,000 distinct CDR3 sequences, with around 25% occurring only once. The CDR3 sequence is 13 residues long. V shed 3 bases and J shed 3 bases, with 8 bases lying between them. Germline V CDR1 and CDR2: LNHDA, SQIVND (reference sequence). This clonotype occurred a few times. Its antigen is still unknown. This sample was also put to use in a study of T cells of mothers and their children.

The J gene is TRBJ2-5, the V gene TRBV19; perhaps TRBD1 as D (5 bases). This TCR was sampled from a girl aged 2 to 9 in good health. The sample comprised blood. CDR3 coding DNA: TGTGCCAGTAGTATTTTCAGGGAAGAGACCCAGTACTTC. It yields the protein CASSIFREETQYF.